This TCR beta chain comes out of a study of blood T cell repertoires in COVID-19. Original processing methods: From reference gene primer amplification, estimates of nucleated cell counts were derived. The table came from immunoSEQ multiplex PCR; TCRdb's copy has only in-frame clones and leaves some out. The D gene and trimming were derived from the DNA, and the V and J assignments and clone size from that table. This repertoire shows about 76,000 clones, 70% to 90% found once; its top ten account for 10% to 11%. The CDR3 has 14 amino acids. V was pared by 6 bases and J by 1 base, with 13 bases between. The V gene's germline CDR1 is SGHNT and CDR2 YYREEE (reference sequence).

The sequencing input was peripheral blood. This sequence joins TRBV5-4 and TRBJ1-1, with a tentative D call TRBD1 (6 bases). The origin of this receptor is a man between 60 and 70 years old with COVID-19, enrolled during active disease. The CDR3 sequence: CASTLLDRNTEAFF. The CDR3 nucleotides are TGTGCCAGCACCTTACTGGACAGGAACACTGAAGCTTTCTTT.